This passage covers 15 T cell receptor beta chains from one sample sequenced in a study of cytomegalovirus exposure and HLA in healthy donors. 13 Jbeta primers and 60 Vbeta primers were used for the PCR. The data were produced by immunoSEQ multiplex PCR, yet TCRdb's version contains in-frame clones alone and is incomplete. The table includes roughly 100,000 clones, about 70% detected once. The sequencing input was PBMCs. The receptors were sampled from a woman in her fifties or sixties in good health and CMV-seropositive.

The V gene is TRBV4-1, the J gene TRBJ2-5; 7 bases are shared with TRBD1. The J call could be wrong; TRBJ2-7 is a better fit for the DNA end. In germline, CDR1 is MGHRA, CDR2 YSYEKL. The CDR3 spans 14 residues. The chain's CDR3 is CASSQDRGSYEQYF. The CDR3 DNA sequence: TGCGCCAGCAGCCAAGACAGGGGGTCCTACGAGCAGTACTTC.

This clone was counted a few times. The gene calls are TRBV19 and TRBJ2-7, with no clear D. Germline lookup yields CDR1 LNHDA and CDR2 SQIVND (reference sequence). The CDR3 loop spans 15 amino acids. With 5 bases removed from V and 1 base from J, the gap between germline ends came to 15 bases. CDR3: CASSPKGDGSYEQYF. CDR3 sequence (DNA): TGTGCCAGTAGTCCAAAAGGTGACGGGTCCTACGAGCAGTACTTC.

This clone has only a few counts. This chain joins TRBV5-1 and TRBJ1-4; 8 bases map to TRBD1. Germline-derived CDR1 and CDR2 are SGHRS and YFSETQ. This CDR3 is built from 15 residues. V was pared by 4 bases and J by 6 bases, with 8 bases of the junction left unmatched. The CDR3 loop reads CASSAGTGGDEKLFF. CDR3 coding DNA: TGCGCCAGCAGCGCCGGGACAGGAGGGGATGAAAAACTGTTTTTT. Full variable domain (rest looked up from reference TRBV5-1 and TRBJ1-4): KAGVTQTPRYLIKTRGQQVTLSCSPISGHRSVSWYQQTPGQGLQFLFEYFSETQRNKGNFPGRFSGRQFSNSRSEMNVSTLELGDSALYLCASSAGTGGDEKLFFGSGTQLSVL.

This clone has just a few counts. The V call is TRBV5-1, the J call TRBJ1-6; TRBD1 aligns across 9 bases. The germline V gene has CDR1 SGHRS and CDR2 YFSETQ. V lost 4 bases to trimming and J lost 7 bases; unmatched junction nucleotides: 6. CDR3 size: 15 residues. CDR3 protein: CASSTSGTGNSPLHF. In DNA, the CDR3 is TGCGCCAGCAGCACCTCCGGGACAGGGAATTCACCCCTCCACTTT.

The gene calls are TRBV5-6 and TRBJ2-1; weak D call: TRBD2 (5 bases). The CDR3 loop spans 16 amino acids. Germline CDR1 reads SGHDT; CDR2 reads YYEEEE. V was pared by 1 base and J by 0 bases, with 11 bases between. This CDR3 is CASSLPGSSSYNEQFF. In DNA form, the CDR3 reads TGTGCCAGCAGCTTGCCGGGGTCAAGCTCCTACAATGAGCAGTTCTTC.

This clone was observed a few times. The chain recombines TRBV5-4 with TRBJ2-3; D unclear. The V end lost 3 bases, the J end lost 0 bases, and 5 bases lay between the germline ends. Germline lookup yields CDR1 SGHNT and CDR2 YYREEE (reference sequence). CDR3 length: 13 residues. In DNA form, the CDR3 reads TGTGCCAGCAGCTGGCAGAGCACAGATACGCAGTATTTT. Translated: CASSWQSTDTQYF.

The J gene is TRBJ2-7, the V gene TRBV11-2; no firm D call. CDR1 and CDR2 from the germline V gene are SGHAT and FQNNGV. V gave up 3 bases and J gave up 3 bases, with 3 bases separating them. The CDR3 has 11 amino acids. CDR3 sequence: CASSFHYEQYF. CDR3 bases: TGTGCCAGCAGCTTTCACTACGAGCAGTACTTC.

V usage is TRBV28 and J usage is TRBJ1-6; D is unclear. The CDR3 totals 14 residues. The germline V and J ends were trimmed by 2 bases and 4 bases, with 6 bases remaining between them. CDR1 and CDR2 (germline): MDHEN, SYDVKM. Here the CDR3 DNA reads TGTGCCAGCAGTTTAGCCGGTTATAATTCACCCCTCCACTTT. Amino acid sequence: CASSLAGYNSPLHF.

This chain uses TRBV5-1 with TRBJ2-3; D perhaps matches TRBD1 (5 bases). Trimming took 2 bases from V and 1 from J, leaving 14 bases between them. Germline V gives CDR1 SGHRS, CDR2 YFSETQ. The CDR3 sequence is 16 residues long. CDR3 protein: CASSFMARAGTDTQYF. DNA of the CDR3: TGCGCCAGCAGCTTCATGGCCAGGGCTGGCACAGATACGCAGTATTTT. Complete variable domain (other parts from reference TRBV5-1 and TRBJ2-3): KAGVTQTPRYLIKTRGQQVTLSCSPISGHRSVSWYQQTPGQGLQFLFEYFSETQRNKGNFPGRFSGRQFSNSRSEMNVSTLELGDSALYLCASSFMARAGTDTQYFGPGTRLTVL.

This clone was recorded a few times. CDR3 nucleotide sequence: TGTGCCAGCACACCACGGGGGGCTGGGGCCAACGTCCTGACTTTC. Protein sequence: CASTPRGAGANVLTF. The chain recombines TRBV28 with TRBJ2-6; TRBD2 agrees at 7 bases. The J segment lost 2 bases and the V segment lost 7 bases, leaving 5 bases of the junction unmatched. Germline V gives CDR1 MDHEN, CDR2 SYDVKM. This CDR3 contains 15 residues.

This chain connects TRBV5-6 to TRBJ2-3; D is unresolved. The germline V and J ends were trimmed by 3 bases and 4 bases, with 12 bases remaining between them. The CDR3 is 14 amino acids. CDR1 and CDR2 (germline): SGHDT, YYEEEE. As DNA, the CDR3 is TGTGCCAGCAGCTCAATGAGAGGAGCAGATACGCAGTATTTT. The encoded protein is CASSSMRGADTQYF.

This clone has just a few counts. This chain joins TRBV5-1 and TRBJ2-1, with 7 bases fitting TRBD1. The V gene's germline CDR1 is SGHRS and CDR2 YFSETQ. With V trimmed by 5 bases and J by 3 bases, 5 bases remained unmatched. This CDR3 has 14 amino acids. CDR3 sequence (DNA): TGCGCCAGCAGTGGGGCAGGGGGCTACAATGAGCAGTTCTTC. Translating it yields CASSGAGGYNEQFF.

The V gene is TRBV6-4, the J gene TRBJ1-6; maybe TRBD1 (5 bases). Looked up from germline, CDR1 is MRHNA and CDR2 is SNTAGT. The CDR3 runs to 20 residues. V was clipped by 2 bases and J by 9 bases, with 29 bases between them. The CDR3, as DNA: TGTGCCAGCAGTGACCCACCCGGACCTATTCACAGGTACATAGTTTCACCCCTCCACTTT. It yields the protein CASSDPPGPIHRYIVSPLHF.

The rearrangement links TRBV30 to TRBJ1-4; no clear D gene. There are 15 residues in the CDR3. Germline values: CDR1 GTSNPN, CDR2 SVGIG (reference sequence). Trimming removed 3 bases from V and 7 bases from J, with 18 bases in between. Written as DNA, the CDR3 is TGTGCCTGGAGCAGGACGGGGTTGGGAGTTGAAAAACTGTTTTTT. Protein product: CAWSRTGLGVEKLFF.

The chain couples TRBV5-1 to TRBJ1-4, with a possible D match to TRBD1 (5 bases). Germline lookup yields CDR1 SGHRS and CDR2 YFSETQ. This CDR3 comprises 15 residues. Trimming took 4 bases from V and 5 from J, leaving 15 bases between them. The CDR3 loop is CASSDPQGTNEKLFF. CDR3 sequence (DNA): TGCGCCAGCAGCGATCCCCAGGGAACGAATGAAAAACTGTTTTTT.